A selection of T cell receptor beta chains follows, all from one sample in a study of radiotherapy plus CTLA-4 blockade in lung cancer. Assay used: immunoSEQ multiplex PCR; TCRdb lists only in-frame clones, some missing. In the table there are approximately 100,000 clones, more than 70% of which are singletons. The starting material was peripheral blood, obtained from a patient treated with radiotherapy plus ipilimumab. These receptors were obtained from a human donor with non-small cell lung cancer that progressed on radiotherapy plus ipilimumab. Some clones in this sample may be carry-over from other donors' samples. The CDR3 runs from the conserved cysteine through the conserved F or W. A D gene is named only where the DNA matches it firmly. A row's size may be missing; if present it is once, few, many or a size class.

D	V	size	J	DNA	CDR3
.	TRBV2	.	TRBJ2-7	TGTGCCAGCAGCCGGACTCCTTCCTACGAGCAGTACTTC	CASSRTPSYEQYF
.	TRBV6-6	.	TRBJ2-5	TGTGCCAGCAACCCGAGACAGGTCCAAGAGACCCAGTACTTC	CASNPRQVQETQYF
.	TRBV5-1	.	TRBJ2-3	TGCGCCAGCCGCCTCCAGGGGCTCCAAGATACGCAGTATTTT	CASRLQGLQDTQYF
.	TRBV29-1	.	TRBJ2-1	TGCAGCGTAATCGGGGGACAGCCGTACAATGAGCAGTTCTTC	CSVIGGQPYNEQFF
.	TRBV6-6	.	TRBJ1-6	TGTGCCAGCAACAAGTTGGGTTCACCCCTCCACTTT	CASNKLGSPLHF
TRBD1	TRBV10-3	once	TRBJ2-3	TGTGCCATCCGGCGTCGTCAGGACAGGGATACGCAGTATTTT	CAIRRRQDRDTQYF
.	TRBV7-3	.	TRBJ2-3	TGTGCCAGCAGCTTAATTCGCACAGATACGCAGTATTTT	CASSLIRTDTQYF
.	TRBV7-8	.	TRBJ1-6	TGTGCCAGCAGCATAACAGGGTCGGATAATTCACCCCTCCACTTT	CASSITGSDNSPLHF
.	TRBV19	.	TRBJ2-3	TGTGCCAGTAGTATTTCAGGACAAAGCACAGATACGCAGTATTTT	CASSISGQSTDTQYF
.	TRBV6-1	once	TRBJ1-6	TGTGCCAGCCTCCAAGTCGGGGGTGGTTCACCCCTCCACTTT	CASLQVGGGSPLHF
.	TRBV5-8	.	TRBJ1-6	TGTGCCAACCAAGACCCAACCGGGACGGATAATTCACCCCTCCACTTT	CANQDPTGTDNSPLHF
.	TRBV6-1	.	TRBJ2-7	TGTGCCAGCAGTGATCTGGGCTACGAGCAGTACTTC	CASSDLGYEQYF
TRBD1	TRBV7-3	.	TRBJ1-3	TGTGCCAGCAGCAAGACAGGGTATGACACCATATATTTT	CASSKTGYDTIYF
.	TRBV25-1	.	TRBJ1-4	TGTGCCAGCAGTGAATTAAGATTTGGGGATGAAAAACTGTTTTTT	CASSELRFGDEKLFF
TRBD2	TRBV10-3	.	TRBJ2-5	TGTGCCATCTCCTTCGGCAGCGGGGGTGACCGAACGTTACAAGAGACCCAGTACTTC	CAISFGSGGDRTLQETQYF
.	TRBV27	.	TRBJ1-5	TGTGCCAGCGGAAGGACAGCGAATCAGCCCCAGCATTTT	CASGRTANQPQHF
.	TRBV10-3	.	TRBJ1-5	TGTGCCATCAGTCCAGGGGCGGAACAGCCCCAGCATTTT	CAISPGAEQPQHF
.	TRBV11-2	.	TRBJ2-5	TGTGCCAGCAGTTACAGTTTTGCGCAGGAGACCCAGTACTTC	CASSYSFAQETQYF
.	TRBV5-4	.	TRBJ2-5	TGTGCCAGCAGCTTGGGGCTCCAAGAGACCCAGTACTTC	CASSLGLQETQYF
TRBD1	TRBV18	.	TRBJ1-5	TGTGCCAGCTCACCACCGACAGGGTTCAATCAGCCCCAGCATTTT	CASSPPTGFNQPQHF
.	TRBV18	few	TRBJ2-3	TGTGCCAGCTCACCACCCACCCTAGGTACGCAGTATTTT	CASSPPTLGTQYF
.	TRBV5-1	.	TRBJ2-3	TGCGCCAGCAGCTTTGAAGGGGCAGATACGCAGTATTTT	CASSFEGADTQYF
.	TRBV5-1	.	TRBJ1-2	TGCGCCAGCAGCTTGGAGGCCCTAGCGAGGGCAAATGGCTACACCTTC	CASSLEALARANGYTF
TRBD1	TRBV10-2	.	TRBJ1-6	TGCGCCAGCAGTCGACAGGGGGTTAATTCACCCCTCCACTTT	CASSRQGVNSPLHF
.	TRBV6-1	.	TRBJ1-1	TGTGCCAGCAACCGGCGACCTACACAGGACACTGAAGCTTTCTTT	CASNRRPTQDTEAFF
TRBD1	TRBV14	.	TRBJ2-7	TGTGCCAGCAGCCAAGCCGGGACAGGGACCTACGAGCAGTACTTC	CASSQAGTGTYEQYF
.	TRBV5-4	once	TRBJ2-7	TGTGCCAGCAGCTTAGGGGTACGCTCCTACGAGCAGTACTTC	CASSLGVRSYEQYF
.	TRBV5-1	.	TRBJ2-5	TGCGCCAGCAGCGTCGGACAGAAAGGAGAGACCCAGTACTTC	CASSVGQKGETQYF
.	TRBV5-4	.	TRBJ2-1	TGTGCCAGCAGCTTGGCCTACGGGAGACACAATGAGCAGTTCTTC	CASSLAYGRHNEQFF